Listed below are T cell receptor beta chains from one sample, sequenced in a study of cytomegalovirus exposure and HLA in healthy donors. Profiling relied on immunoSEQ multiplex PCR, and the TCRdb table lists in-frame clones only, not all of them. The repertoire holds some 110,000 clones, with approximately 90% as singletons. Input material: PBMCs. These receptors originate from a man younger than 35 in good health and CMV-seropositive. The CDR3 runs from the conserved cysteine through the conserved F or W. Rows give clone size only sometimes, using once, few, many, or a class for an expanded clone.

abundance	v_gene	CDR3aa
once	TRBV10-2	CASSVGRDNQPQHF
NA	TRBV4-1	CASSQVGQGGEKLFF
NA	TRBV19	CASSIVSGGAYNEQFF
NA	TRBV28	CASSLVQGSNQPQHF
NA	TRBV6-5	CASSTDRGYEQYF
NA	TRBV11-2	CASSSPRTSLSYGYTF
few	TRBV7-9	CASSPEEGNQPQHF
NA	TRBV6-5	CASSAGTGTAETQYF
few	TRBV4-3	CASSLGVGGTDTQYF
NA	TRBV5-6	CASSRRILTAGTEAFF
few	TRBV19	CASSPIIQGQETQYF
NA	TRBV4-2	CASSPLETSGFYEQYF
NA	TRBV27	CASSPAEGEPQHF
NA	TRBV18	CASSLPAAARIPPIEAFF
NA	TRBV29-1	CSVDRADEQFF
NA	TRBV4-3	CASSQTPGQGPEMYTGELFF
NA	TRBV4-3	CASSQGTGLYETQYF
NA	TRBV6-6	CASSPGGASYGYTF
few	TRBV19	CASTSGQGNEQYF
NA	TRBV2	CASSDWRVTEQYF
NA	TRBV7-8	CASSLFGSRAIGNTEAFF
NA	TRBV18	CASSRLTRPPFESNEQFF
few	TRBV4-2	CASSLSPGLARQYF
once	TRBV7-9	CASSLMTGTAEAFF
NA	TRBV7-9	CASSLAGSNTEAFF
many	TRBV15	CATKQGTDGNTIYF
NA	TRBV7-2	CASSSFSGGYNEQFF
NA	TRBV5-6	CASSPHPGRGSSPLHF
NA	TRBV6-6	CASGAGRGTEAFF
NA	TRBV5-6	CASSLRARLAGSQETQYF
NA	TRBV18	CASSPPPSGGHQETQYF
NA	TRBV11-2	CASSLASGGAPDTQYF
NA	TRBV5-4	CASSLIQDLYGYTF
NA	TRBV6-1	CASSLILEAFF
few	TRBV10-3	CAIRGQVNQPQHF
NA	TRBV18	CASSLLSLTGEEKLFF
NA	TRBV4-3	CASSHSVSFSGGLTGELFF
NA	TRBV15	CATSRDWTGRDSPLHF
NA	TRBV5-6	CASSLEQAKYIQYF
NA	TRBV18	CASSSGQGRNNSPLHF
NA	TRBV10-3	CAISQTGGGGYEQYF
NA	TRBV5-1	CASSPGQENEKLFF
NA	TRBV6-5	CASSQILAGKLFF
NA	TRBV30	CAWSRDRANTGELFF
NA	TRBV4-2	CASSQDSRPYGRVPYEQYF
NA	TRBV5-1	CASSLVGANTEAFF
NA	TRBV7-2	CASSLGSGLEKLFF
NA	TRBV6-5	CASSYGLVKGDSPLHF
NA	TRBV6-1	CASSLGRDPNYGYTF
NA	TRBV6-6	CASSGQITNYGYTF
NA	TRBV11-3	CASSRTGEVAGELFF
medium-sized	TRBV6-4	CASSEGGQTTGELFF
NA	TRBV11-2	CASSLSRQPHTEAFF